These 25 T cell receptor beta chains were sequenced from one sample in a study of blood T cell repertoires in COVID-19. Sequenced by immunoSEQ multiplex PCR; TCRdb stores in-frame clones only, minus some. This sample has just over 250,000 clones, with roughly nine tenths found just once. The sample consisted of peripheral blood. All receptors derive from a middle-aged man who had recovered from COVID-19.

The genes are TRBV6-2 or TRBV6-3 and TRBJ2-1; TRBD2 aligns across 11 bases. The CDR3 contains 15 residues. With V trimmed by 5 bases and J by 6 bases, 6 bases remained unmatched. The germline V gene encodes CDR1 MNHEY and CDR2 SVGEGT. The DNA for the CDR3 is TGTGCCAGCAGTACCGGGACTAGCGGCCCCAATGAGCAGTTCTTC. Translating it yields CASSTGTSGPNEQFF.

The chain recombines TRBV4-3 with TRBJ2-7, with TRBD2 identical over 7 bases. The CDR3 loop spans 15 amino acids. Germline assignment: CDR1 LGHNA and CDR2 YSLEER. V shed 0 bases and J 1 base; nucleotides not matched to a gene: 3. CDR3 sequence (DNA): TGCGCCAGCAGCCAAGAACCTAGCGGATCCTACGAGCAGTACTTC. It is translated as CASSQEPSGSYEQYF.

V is TRBV10-2 and J is TRBJ1-4, with unresolved D. The ends were cut back, 4 bases at V and 1 base at J, with 7 bases in the middle. Looked up from germline, CDR1 is WSHSY and CDR2 is SAAADI. This CDR3 comprises 14 residues. CDR3 sequence reads: CASSGAGTNEKLFF. CDR3 sequence (DNA): TGCGCCAGCAGTGGGGCAGGAACTAATGAAAAACTGTTTTTT.

J is TRBJ2-3 and V is TRBV6-5; D not certain. V shed 8 bases and J shed 6 bases, with 21 bases lying between them. The CDR3 is 15 residues long. Germline V gives CDR1 MNHEY, CDR2 SVGAGI. In DNA, the CDR3 is TGTGCCAGCTCAAACCAGGCAGGAACCCACGATACGCAGTATTTT. It yields the protein CASSNQAGTHDTQYF.

This clone was recorded once. V and J are TRBV3-1 (or the pseudogene TRBV3-2) and TRBJ2-1; D remains unclear. V gave up 4 bases and J gave up 7 bases, with 5 bases separating them. The CDR3 contains 11 residues. The germline gives CDR1 LGHDT, CDR2 YNNKEL (reference sequence). CDR3 protein: CASSLTNEQFF. CDR3 sequence (DNA): TGTGCCAGCAGCCTTACAAATGAGCAGTTCTTC.

The V gene is TRBV7-8, the J gene TRBJ1-2; D is uncertain. The germline V and J ends were trimmed by 6 bases and 4 bases, with 12 bases remaining between them. The CDR3 covers 13 residues. Germline CDR1 and CDR2: SGHVS and FQNEAQ. The CDR3 DNA follows: TGTGCCAGCAGGGAGGGTTCGGGCTATGGCTACACCTTC. It specifies CASREGSGYGYTF. Filled out from reference TRBV7-8 and TRBJ1-2, the complete variable domain reads GAGVSQSPRYKVAKRGQDVALRCDPISGHVSLFWYQQALGQGPEFLTYFQNEAQLDKSGLPSDRFFAERPEGSVSTLKIQRTQQEDSAVYLCASREGSGYGYTFGSGTRLTVV.

V usage is TRBV15 and J usage is TRBJ2-1; D uncertain. The CDR3 contains 15 residues. The ends were cut back, 0 bases at V and 6 bases at J, with 12 bases in the middle. CDR1 and CDR2 (germline): LNHNV, YYDKDF (reference sequence). The CDR3 spells CATSRDQGSFNEQFF. The CDR3 DNA is TGTGCCACCAGCAGAGATCAAGGTAGCTTCAATGAGCAGTTCTTC.

The V and J genes are TRBV29-1 and TRBJ2-7; D might be TRBD2 (5 bases). V lost 5 bases and J lost 7, with 18 bases in between. CDR1 and CDR2 from the germline V gene are SQVTM and ANQGSEA. This CDR3 comprises 13 residues. The CDR3 protein is CSVTAGQPGEQYF. The DNA for the CDR3 is TGCAGCGTTACTGCGGGCCAGCCAGGAGAGCAGTACTTC.

A few counts support this clone. V usage is TRBV2 and J usage is TRBJ1-2, with a weak D call TRBD1 (5 bases). Germline loops: CDR1 SNHLY, CDR2 FYNNEI. Trimming took off 6 bases at V and 3 bases at J, with 8 bases between the two ends. The CDR3 consists of 12 residues. Here the CDR3 reads CASRGLDYGYTF. The CDR3 DNA reads TGTGCCAGCAGGGGACTTGACTATGGCTACACCTTC.

The chain uses TRBV6-1 and TRBJ2-3, with D hard to call. Trimming cost V 2 bases and J 3 bases, with 15 bases left between them. This CDR3 is 16 amino acids long. Germline V gene data show CDR1 as MNHNS and CDR2 as SASEGT. Here the CDR3 DNA reads TGTGCCAGCAGTGAAACGGGTGGTTTCGGGACAGATACGCAGTATTTT. It encodes CASSETGGFGTDTQYF.

The gene calls are TRBV3-1 (or the pseudogene TRBV3-2) and TRBJ1-2; TRBD1 might be the D (6 bases). The germline V and J ends were trimmed by 4 bases and 3 bases, with 15 bases remaining between them. The CDR3 runs to 15 residues. From germline, CDR1 is LGHDT and CDR2 YNNKEL (reference sequence). Written as DNA, the CDR3 is TGTGCCAGCAGCCCTACAGGGAATTTAGACTATGGCTACACCTTC. This gives the protein CASSPTGNLDYGYTF.

This clone was recorded only once. J is TRBJ2-4 and V is TRBV19; maybe TRBD1 (5 bases). CDR3 length equals 14 residues. V was pared by 6 bases and J by 3 bases, with 12 bases between. CDR1 LNHDA and CDR2 SQIVND come from the germline V gene (reference sequence). The CDR3 loop reads CASSTGRDKNIQYF. The DNA of the CDR3 is TGTGCCAGTAGCACGGGCAGGGACAAAAACATTCAGTACTTC.

V gene TRBV7-2 combines with J gene TRBJ2-5; possible D gene TRBD1, 6 bases. The CDR3 runs to 16 residues. Germline V CDR1 and CDR2: SGHTA, FQGNSA. With 1 base removed from V and 2 bases from J, the gap between germline ends came to 14 bases. Written as DNA, the CDR3 is TGTGCCAGCAGCTTAGGGGGTGGGGGCAATCAAGAGACCCAGTACTTC. Amino acids: CASSLGGGGNQETQYF. Combining the CDR3 with reference TRBV7-2 and TRBJ2-5 gives the whole variable domain GAGVSQSPSNKVTEKGKDVELRCDPISGHTALYWYRQSLGQGLEFLIYFQGNSAPDKSGLPSDRFSAERTGGSVSTLTIQRTQQEDSAVYLCASSLGGGGNQETQYFGPGTRLLVL.

This chain joins TRBV3-1 (or the pseudogene TRBV3-2) and TRBJ2-5, with 12 bases matching TRBD2. Germline V gene sequence: CDR1 LGHDT, CDR2 YNNKEL (reference sequence). This CDR3 contains 18 residues. J was trimmed by 5 bases and V by 0 bases; bases with no gene match: 10. The CDR3 DNA is TGTGCCAGCAGCCAAGAAGGGCTAGCGGGGGGGCCCCGGGAGACCCAGTACTTC. Residues: CASSQEGLAGGPRETQYF.

The chain joins TRBV9 to TRBJ2-1; a possible D gene is TRBD2 (6 bases). Trimming removed 3 bases from V and 4 bases from J, with 17 bases in between. Looked up from germline, CDR1 is SGDLS and CDR2 is YYNGEE. The CDR3 runs 16 residues. The CDR3 loop reads CASSGGPGLAYNEQFF. Written as DNA, the CDR3 is TGTGCCAGCAGCGGAGGACCGGGACTCGCGTACAATGAGCAGTTCTTC.

The chain is built from TRBV19 and TRBJ2-7; 7 bases align to TRBD1. Germline values: CDR1 LNHDA, CDR2 SQIVND (reference sequence). The CDR3 is made up of 11 amino acids. V trimming: 5 bases; J trimming: 9 bases; junction bases outside the gene matches: 4. The CDR3: CASSLTGMQYF. The CDR3 DNA follows: TGTGCCAGTAGTCTGACAGGGATGCAGTACTTC. Drawing the rest from reference TRBV19 and TRBJ2-7, the complete variable domain is DGGITQSPKYLFRKEGQNVTLSCEQNLNHDAMYWYRQDPGQGLRLIYYSQIVNDFQKGDIAEGYSVSREKKESFPLTVTSAQKNPTAFYLCASSLTGMQYFGPGTRLTVT.

The rearrangement joins TRBV7-2 to TRBJ2-1; possible D gene TRBD2, 7 bases. The CDR3 loop spans 15 amino acids. With 1 base removed from V and 8 bases from J, the gap between germline ends came to 15 bases. Germline V gives CDR1 SGHTA, CDR2 FQGNSA. The CDR3 loop reads CASSLVWKGGDEQFF. CDR3 coding DNA: TGTGCCAGCAGCTTAGTTTGGAAGGGGGGGGATGAGCAGTTCTTC.

The chain joins TRBV19 to TRBJ1-3, with D hard to call. The germline V gene encodes CDR1 LNHDA and CDR2 SQIVND (reference sequence). This CDR3 region has 16 residues. Trimming removed 8 bases at V and 0 bases at J, with 17 bases between. The CDR3 reads CASLSPRANSGNTIYF. The CDR3 DNA follows: TGTGCCAGTTTGTCCCCTCGTGCGAACTCTGGAAACACCATATATTTT.

The chain combines TRBV19 with TRBJ1-2; the D is unclear. This CDR3 is 15 amino acids long. The germline V gene has CDR1 LNHDA and CDR2 SQIVND (reference sequence). Trimming removed 4 bases at V and 0 bases at J, with 12 bases between. CDR3 in amino acids: CASSKGARANYGYTF. The CDR3 nucleotides are TGTGCCAGTAGTAAGGGAGCAAGGGCTAACTATGGCTACACCTTC. The entire variable domain, with the rest obtained from reference TRBV19 and TRBJ1-2, is as follows: DGGITQSPKYLFRKEGQNVTLSCEQNLNHDAMYWYRQDPGQGLRLIYYSQIVNDFQKGDIAEGYSVSREKKESFPLTVTSAQKNPTAFYLCASSKGARANYGYTFGSGTRLTVV.

In this sample, this clone turned up a few times. This chain links TRBV27 with TRBJ2-7, with TRBD2 matching over 8 bases. V was pared by 3 bases and J by 4 bases, with 14 bases of the junction left unmatched. The CDR3 has 17 amino acids. CDR1 is MNHEY and CDR2 is SMNVEV in the germline V gene (reference sequence). The CDR3 DNA reads TGTGCCAGCAGTTTCTACCCAAGCCGGGAGGGTAGGTACGAGCAGTACTTC. Its translation is CASSFYPSREGRYEQYF.

The chain is built from TRBV30 and TRBJ2-1; 8 positions agree with TRBD2. The germline V gene has CDR1 GTSNPN and CDR2 SVGIG (reference sequence). Unmatched junction bases numbered 5, after V lost 2 bases and J lost 5 bases. This CDR3 has 14 residues. CDR3 protein: CAWSRDSGNNEQFF. CDR3 in DNA: TGTGCCTGGAGTAGAGATAGCGGGAACAATGAGCAGTTCTTC.

V and J are TRBV4-2 and TRBJ2-1; tentative D call: TRBD2 (6 bases). This CDR3 has 16 amino acids. CDR1 LGHNA and CDR2 YNFKEQ come from the germline V gene. Trimming shortened V by 1 base and J by 4 bases, and 14 bases separated the two germline ends. The chain's CDR3 is CASSQAVGSVYNEQFF. In nucleotides, the CDR3 is TGTGCCAGCAGCCAAGCGGTCGGGAGTGTTTACAATGAGCAGTTCTTC.

The V gene is TRBV4-1, the J gene TRBJ2-2, with D perhaps TRBD1 (5 bases). The germline gives CDR1 MGHRA, CDR2 YSYEKL. Between the trimmed V and J ends, which lost 0 bases and 0 bases, there was a span of 14 bases. This CDR3 comprises 18 residues. As DNA, the CDR3 is TGCGCCAGCAGCCAAGAGGTTGTAAGGGGAACGAACACCGGGGAGCTGTTTTTT. Residues: CASSQEVVRGTNTGELFF.

The chain employs TRBV6-5 and TRBJ1-2; 7 bases are a match to TRBD1. This CDR3 comprises 14 residues. Germline assignment: CDR1 MNHEY and CDR2 SVGAGI. J was trimmed by 4 bases and V by 8 bases; bases with no gene match: 10. CDR3 protein: CASRNPGGSYGYTF. In DNA form, the CDR3 reads TGTGCCAGCCGAAACCCAGGGGGTAGCTATGGCTACACCTTC.

The V gene is TRBV7-2, the J gene TRBJ2-7; weak D call: TRBD2 (5 bases). The CDR3 is 15 amino acids. V was clipped by 3 bases and J by 1 base, with 13 bases between them. CDR1 and CDR2 from the germline V gene are SGHTA and FQGNSA. The CDR3, as DNA: TGTGCCAGCAGCTTGGGTGGGCGGGCATCCTACGAGCAGTACTTC. It codes for CASSLGGRASYEQYF.